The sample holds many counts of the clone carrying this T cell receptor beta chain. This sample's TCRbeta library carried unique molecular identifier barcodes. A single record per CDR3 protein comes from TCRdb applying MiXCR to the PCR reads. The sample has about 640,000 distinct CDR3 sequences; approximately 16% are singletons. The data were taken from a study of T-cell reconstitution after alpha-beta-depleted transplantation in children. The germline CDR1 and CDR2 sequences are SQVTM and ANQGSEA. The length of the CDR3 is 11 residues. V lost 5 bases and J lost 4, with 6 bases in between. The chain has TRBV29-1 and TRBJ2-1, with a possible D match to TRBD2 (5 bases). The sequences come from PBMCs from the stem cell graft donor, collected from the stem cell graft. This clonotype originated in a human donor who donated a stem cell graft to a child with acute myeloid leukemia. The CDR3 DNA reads TGCAGCGTTAGAGGGTACAATGAGCAGTTCTTC. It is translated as CSVRGYNEQFF.